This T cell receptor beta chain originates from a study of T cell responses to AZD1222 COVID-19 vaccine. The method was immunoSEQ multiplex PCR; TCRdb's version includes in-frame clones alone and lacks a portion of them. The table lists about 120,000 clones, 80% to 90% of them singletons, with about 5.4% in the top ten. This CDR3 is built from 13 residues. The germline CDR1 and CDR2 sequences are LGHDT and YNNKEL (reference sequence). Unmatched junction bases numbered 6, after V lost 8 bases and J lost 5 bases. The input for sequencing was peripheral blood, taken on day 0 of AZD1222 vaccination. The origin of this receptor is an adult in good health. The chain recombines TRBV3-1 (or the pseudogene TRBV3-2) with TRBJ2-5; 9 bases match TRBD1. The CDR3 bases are TGTGCCAGCCTGCACAGGGGGCGGGAGACCCAGTACTTC. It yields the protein CASLHRGRETQYF.